Listed below are T cell receptor beta chains from one sample, sequenced in a study of blood T cell repertoires in COVID-19. The protocol was immunoSEQ multiplex PCR, while the TCRdb copy is restricted to in-frame clones and leaves out a portion. Among 150,000 to 200,000 clones listed, 90% were seen once. Sequencing used peripheral blood. These receptors all come from a man aged 60 to 69 with active or convalescent COVID-19. CDR3s include the opening cysteine and the closing phenylalanine or tryptophan. Each record gives: clone size, J gene, V gene, D gene, CDR3 length, CDR3 DNA, CDR3 protein. The D gene is left open where the match is weak. The size field is filled for only some rows; it gives once, few, many or a size class.

>NA|TRBJ2-5|TRBV7-9|NA|15
TGTGCCAGCAGCTTTTTCCAGGGCAGCCGGGAGACCCAGTACTTC
CASSFFQGSRETQYF
>NA|TRBJ2-7|TRBV3-1/TRBV3-2|NA|15
TGTGCCAGCAGCCAAGGGAGGGATCCCCTCTACGAGCAGTACTTC
CASSQGRDPLYEQYF
>NA|TRBJ2-3|TRBV6-1|NA|16
TGTGCCAGCAGTGACGAGGGGGGGGTTAGCACAGATACGCAGTATTTT
CASSDEGGVSTDTQYF
>NA|TRBJ2-3|TRBV18|TRBD2|16
TGTGCCAGCTCACCCAGACTAGCGGGGGGTCTAGATACGCAGTATTTT
CASSPRLAGGLDTQYF
>NA|TRBJ2-7|TRBV5-5|TRBD2|14
TGTGCCAGCACCCCAGCGGGGAGCTCCTACGAGCAGTACTTC
CASTPAGSSYEQYF
>NA|TRBJ2-5|TRBV5-1|NA|13
TGCGCCAGCAGCTCCTGGGCACAAGAGACCCAGTACTTC
CASSSWAQETQYF
>NA|TRBJ2-1|TRBV29-1|NA|11
TGCAGCGTTGAACCACTCAATGAGCAGTTCTTC
CSVEPLNEQFF
>once|TRBJ2-7|TRBV6-6|TRBD1|14
TGTGCCAGCAGTTCGACAGGGAAGCCCTACGAGCAGTACTTC
CASSSTGKPYEQYF
>once|TRBJ1-2|TRBV23-1|TRBD1|14
TGCGCCAGCCGACCTTATTTGACAGGGCAAGGCTACACCTTC
CASRPYLTGQGYTF
>NA|TRBJ1-1|TRBV19|TRBD1|14
TGTGCCAGTAGTTCGGGACAGGCGAACACTGAAGCTTTCTTT
CASSSGQANTEAFF
>NA|TRBJ2-1|TRBV6-5|TRBD1|16
TGTGCCAGCAGTTACGTAATGGGGACAGGGTGGAATGAGCAGTTCTTC
CASSYVMGTGWNEQFF
>NA|TRBJ1-4|TRBV2|NA|15
TGTGCCAGCAGCCCCTTCAGGGAACCCTCTGAAAAACTGTTTTTT
CASSPFREPSEKLFF
>NA|TRBJ1-3|TRBV2|NA|14
TGTGCCAGCAACCCCGCAGGGGCAGGGAACACCATATATTTT
CASNPAGAGNTIYF
>NA|TRBJ1-4|TRBV5-8|NA|14
TGTGCCAGCAGCTCTCAGGGGCCTAATGAAAAACTGTTTTTT
CASSSQGPNEKLFF
>NA|TRBJ2-1|TRBV6-4|TRBD2|15
TGTGCCAGCAGTGTGAGTCCTAGCGGGAGCTATGAGCAGTTCTTC
CASSVSPSGSYEQFF
>NA|TRBJ2-2|TRBV6-5|NA|14
TGTGCCAGCAGTTACCCCGCAGCGTCCGGGGAGCTGTTTTTT
CASSYPAASGELFF
>NA|TRBJ1-3|TRBV7-2|TRBD1|16
TGTGCCAGCAGACCACCAGGGGGCGCTTATGGAAACACCATATATTTT
CASRPPGGAYGNTIYF
>NA|TRBJ1-2|TRBV19|NA|13
TGTGCCAGTAGTACCGAAGGGGCTTATGGCTACACCTTC
CASSTEGAYGYTF
>NA|TRBJ1-2|TRBV7-9|NA|17
TGTGCCAGCAGCTTGGTGGGTCAAGGGGGAGCTAACTATGGCTACACCTTC
CASSLVGQGGANYGYTF
>NA|TRBJ2-7|TRBV30|NA|15
TGTGCCTGGAGCGACCCGACAGCCGACTCCTACGAGCAGTACTTC
CAWSDPTADSYEQYF
>NA|TRBJ2-6|TRBV30|NA|14
TGTGCCTGGAAAGGCGGCTCTGGGGCCAACGTCCTGACTTTC
CAWKGGSGANVLTF
>NA|TRBJ2-1|TRBV7-6|TRBD1|17
TGTGCCAGCAGCCAAAGAAACCGGGACAGACTGAGGAATGAGCAGTTCTTC
CASSQRNRDRLRNEQFF
>NA|TRBJ2-5|TRBV4-2|TRBD2|18
TGTGCCAGCAGCCAAGATTCTCTAGCGGGAGGTTTAGGGGAGACCCAGTACTTC
CASSQDSLAGGLGETQYF
>NA|TRBJ2-2|TRBV5-1|TRBD1|14
TGCGCCAGCAGCTTGGGACAGGGATTCGGGGAGCTGTTTTTT
CASSLGQGFGELFF
>NA|TRBJ1-5|TRBV6-6|TRBD1|16
TGTGCCAGCAGAAAGGGACAGGAAGATAGCAATCAGCCCCAGCATTTT
CASRKGQEDSNQPQHF
>NA|TRBJ1-5|TRBV6-1|NA|14
TGTGCCAGCAGTGATTATTATAGCAATCAGCCCCAGCATTTT
CASSDYYSNQPQHF
>NA|TRBJ1-3|TRBV9|NA|14
TGTGCCAGCAGTGGATCTAGCTCTGGAAACACCATATATTTT
CASSGSSSGNTIYF
>NA|TRBJ1-6|TRBV2|TRBD1|19
TGTGCCAGCAGGACCTACGGACAGGGGGCAGAATCCTATAATTCACCCCTCCACTTT
CASRTYGQGAESYNSPLHF
>NA|TRBJ1-3|TRBV27|TRBD1|16
TGTGCCAGCAGTTCGAGCAACAGGGGGCCCGGAAACACCATATATTTT
CASSSSNRGPGNTIYF
>NA|TRBJ1-4|TRBV10-2|NA|14
TGCGCCAGCAGTGAGCCGGAGGGGAGTGAAAAACTGTTTTTT
CASSEPEGSEKLFF
>NA|TRBJ1-1|TRBV6-6|TRBD1|16
TGTGCCAGCAGTTACTTGCAGGGGGCATTGAACACTGAAGCTTTCTTT
CASSYLQGALNTEAFF
>NA|TRBJ2-7|TRBV11-2|TRBD1|14
TGTGCCAGCAGATCGGGACAGGCTTCCTACGAGCAGTACTTC
CASRSGQASYEQYF
>NA|TRBJ1-3|TRBV6-5|NA|12
TGTGCCAGCAGCCTCTCTGGAAACACCATATATTTT
CASSLSGNTIYF
>NA|TRBJ1-6|TRBV11-3|NA|14
TGTGCCAGCAGCTTTACAGGGAGTAATTCACCCCTCCACTTT
CASSFTGSNSPLHF
>NA|TRBJ1-2|TRBV5-6|NA|12
TGTGCCAGCAGTACGGGGGACTATGGCTACACCTTC
CASSTGDYGYTF
>NA|TRBJ2-7|TRBV5-1|NA|15
TGCGCCAGCAGCTTGGGACATGGAGGGACCTACGAGCAGTACTTC
CASSLGHGGTYEQYF
>NA|TRBJ2-7|TRBV5-1|NA|14
TGCGCCAGCAGCTCCCGTGGCCACACCTCGGAGCAGTACTTC
CASSSRGHTSEQYF
>few|TRBJ2-1|TRBV4-2|TRBD2|16
TGTGCCAGCAGCCTGAGCCCTAGCGGCTCCTACAATGAGCAGTTCTTC
CASSLSPSGSYNEQFF
>NA|TRBJ1-2|TRBV5-6|NA|15
TGTGCCAGCAGCTTGGGGGGACTTGGGAACTATGGCTACACCTTC
CASSLGGLGNYGYTF
>NA|TRBJ1-5|TRBV6-5|NA|15
TGTGCCAGCAGTCCCCCCAGGGGCGGCAATCAGCCCCAGCATTTT
CASSPPRGGNQPQHF
>NA|TRBJ1-5|TRBV27|TRBD1|15
TGTGCCAGCGCCAAGACACAGGGGGCTGTTCAGCCCCAGCATTTT
CASAKTQGAVQPQHF
>once|TRBJ2-1|TRBV28|NA|15
TGTGCCAGCAGTTTATCGCCAGGGACCTACAATGAGCAGTTCTTC
CASSLSPGTYNEQFF
>once|TRBJ1-2|TRBV19|NA|14
TGTGCCAGTACCGCCATCCAGGGGAACTATGGCTACACCTTC
CASTAIQGNYGYTF
>NA|TRBJ2-1|TRBV2|TRBD2|14
TGTGCCAGCAGAATTAGCGGGGGAAACAATGAGCAGTTCTTC
CASRISGGNNEQFF
>once|TRBJ2-5|TRBV7-2|NA|13
TGTGCCAGCAGACCCGGAGGCCAAGAGACCCAGTACTTC
CASRPGGQETQYF
>once|TRBJ1-2|TRBV6-2/TRBV6-3|NA|16
TGTGCCAGCAGTCCACCCACCATCGGGGTCAACTATGGCTACACCTTC
CASSPPTIGVNYGYTF
>NA|TRBJ2-3|TRBV10-3|TRBD2|16
TGTGCCATCAGTGAGGCGACTAGCGGGGTCACAGATACGCAGTATTTT
CAISEATSGVTDTQYF
>once|TRBJ2-2|TRBV3-1/TRBV3-2|NA|14
TGTGCCAGCACCCAGGGGCGTAAAACCGGGGAGCTGTTTTTT
CASTQGRKTGELFF